The rows below give T cell receptor beta chains drawn from one sample of a study of PD-L1 blockade in urothelial cancer. Assay: immunoSEQ multiplex PCR; the TCRdb copy retains only in-frame clones and omits some. The sample has about 43,000 clones; 65% to 85% are singletons. The material was PBMCs, obtained around atezolizumab (anti-PD-L1) treatment. Receptors were obtained from a man aged 55 to 70 with urothelial cancer. The CDR3 runs from the conserved cysteine through the conserved F or W. D genes are given only for firm matches. Size is stated for part of the rows, as once, few or many counts, or as a class when the clone is expanded.

TGTGCCACCCAGGTGGGCACCGGGGAGCTGTTTTTT	CATQVGTGELFF	-	TRBV28	TRBJ2-2	-
TGTGCCAGCAGTGAGGGCCAGTACATCTATGGCTACACCTTC	CASSEGQYIYGYTF	-	TRBV2	TRBJ1-2	-
TGTGCCAGCAGTTTTCTGCAGGAACGGTCCTACGAGCAGTACTTC	CASSFLQERSYEQYF	-	TRBV28	TRBJ2-7	few
TGTGCCAGCAGCTCCTCTCGGGGGGCGCGGAATCAGCCCCAGCATTTT	CASSSSRGARNQPQHF	-	TRBV5-6	TRBJ1-5	-
TGTGCCAGTTCCTTTTCAGGGGAAAAACTGTTTTTT	CASSFSGEKLFF	-	TRBV19	TRBJ1-4	-
TGTGCCAGCAGTAGCGGGACGGATAATCAGCCCCAGCATTTT	CASSSGTDNQPQHF	-	TRBV28	TRBJ1-5	-
TGTGCCAGTAGTATAGGCCCGACAGGGGCCCTCTACGAGCAGTACTTC	CASSIGPTGALYEQYF	TRBD1	TRBV19	TRBJ2-7	-
TGTGCCAGCAGCTTGGTGGGACAGGAGTCCTATGGCTACACCTTC	CASSLVGQESYGYTF	TRBD1	TRBV5-5	TRBJ1-2	-
TGTGCCAGCAGCCCTCGTGAGGGCAGCACCGGGGAGCTGTTTTTT	CASSPREGSTGELFF	-	TRBV7-9	TRBJ2-2	-
TGCAGCCATAATACTGAAGAACAGGGGGTGGGTTACGGCTACACCTTC	CSHNTEEQGVGYGYTF	TRBD1	TRBV29-1	TRBJ1-2	-
TGTGCCAGCAGCTTGAGCGGGGGAAGCAATCAGCCCCAGCATTTT	CASSLSGGSNQPQHF	-	TRBV28	TRBJ1-5	-
TGTGCCAGCAGTTCCCTGACAGGGGCCGTCACTGAAGCTTTCTTT	CASSSLTGAVTEAFF	TRBD1	TRBV6-5	TRBJ1-1	-
TGTGCCAGCAGCTGGCAGGGGGGACGGCCCACAGATACGCAGTATTTT	CASSWQGGRPTDTQYF	-	TRBV11-2	TRBJ2-3	-
TGCGCCAGCAGCGGAGTGACAGGGAACACTGAAGCTTTCTTT	CASSGVTGNTEAFF	-	TRBV5-1	TRBJ1-1	-
TGTGCCAGCTCACCACCCCAGAGGAGGGAGCAGTACTTC	CASSPPQRREQYF	-	TRBV18	TRBJ2-7	-
TGTGCCATCAGTGACGACAGGGGGCGCAAACCCCAGCATTTT	CAISDDRGRKPQHF	TRBD1	TRBV10-3	TRBJ1-5	-
TGTGCCAGCAGCCCAACAAGCCTCATCTTACAGGGGGCTAACGGTGAGCAGTTCTTC	CASSPTSLILQGANGEQFF	TRBD1	TRBV11-2	TRBJ2-1	-
TGTGCCAGTAGTGTAAACGACAGGCGAGGCTACACCTTC	CASSVNDRRGYTF	-	TRBV19	TRBJ1-2	-
TGTGCCAGCAGCCTTTACTGGACAGACGCGAACACCGGGGAGCTGTTTTTT	CASSLYWTDANTGELFF	-	TRBV11-2	TRBJ2-2	-
TGCGCCAGCAGCCAGGAGGTGGGTTACGAGCAGTACTTC	CASSQEVGYEQYF	-	TRBV4-3	TRBJ2-7	-
TGTGCCAGCTCGACCTACGGGGTCGGGGGGGAAGGCTACACCTTC	CASSTYGVGGEGYTF	-	TRBV18	TRBJ1-2	-
TGTGCCAGCAGCTTAGTCGTCCCTAGCGGGGGGGCCGGCGGGGAGCTGTTTTTT	CASSLVVPSGGAGGELFF	TRBD2	TRBV7-2	TRBJ2-2	-
TGTGCCAGCAGCTCCACTTCGGGGGGGACAGGGAGCACCGGGGAGCTGTTTTTT	CASSSTSGGTGSTGELFF	-	TRBV7-2	TRBJ2-2	-
TGCGCCAGCAGCTTGACGGTGAGCACAGATACGCAGTATTTT	CASSLTVSTDTQYF	-	TRBV5-1	TRBJ2-3	-
TGTGCCAGCAGTCCGGGGACCTACAGGGCTAGGGAGACCCAGTACTTC	CASSPGTYRARETQYF	-	TRBV28	TRBJ2-5	-
TGTGCCAGCAGCTTGGGTGGAGATCAGCCCCAGCATTTT	CASSLGGDQPQHF	-	TRBV5-4	TRBJ1-5	-
TGCAGCGTGATACAGGGTCCCGGCCAAGAGACCCAGTACTTC	CSVIQGPGQETQYF	-	TRBV29-1	TRBJ2-5	-
TGTGCCAGCAGTTATGGGACAGAGTATCAGCCCCAGCATTTT	CASSYGTEYQPQHF	TRBD1	TRBV6-5	TRBJ1-5	-
TGCGCCAGCAGACCCGACAGGGGCCTTGGGACTGAAGCTTTCTTT	CASRPDRGLGTEAFF	TRBD1	TRBV5-1	TRBJ1-1	-
TGCAGCGCCCTCCAACTAGGGGAGGGCTTGGACGAGCAGTACTTC	CSALQLGEGLDEQYF	TRBD2	TRBV29-1	TRBJ2-7	-
TGTGCCAGCAGCTTAGATGGGGCACCGGGTTCACCCCTCCACTTT	CASSLDGAPGSPLHF	-	TRBV11-2	TRBJ1-6	few
TGTGCCAGCAGCTTACTCGGGACACACCACAATGAGCAGTTCTTC	CASSLLGTHHNEQFF	-	TRBV7-9	TRBJ2-1	-
TGTGCCACCTCTAATGTAGGGCGGGGGGGCCGCAATGAGCAGTTCTTC	CATSNVGRGGRNEQFF	TRBD2	TRBV19	TRBJ2-1	-
TGTGCCAGCAGCAGGACTAGCGGGAGGATCAATGAGCAGTTCTTC	CASSRTSGRINEQFF	TRBD2	TRBV7-9	TRBJ2-1	-
TGCGCCAGCAGTGAGTCCCTAGCGGGAGATCACGAGCAGTACTTC	CASSESLAGDHEQYF	TRBD2	TRBV10-1	TRBJ2-7	-
TGTGCCAGCAGCTTGTTTAGCGGAATGAGCACAGATACGCAGTATTTT	CASSLFSGMSTDTQYF	-	TRBV5-6	TRBJ2-3	-
TGTGCCAGCAGTACCTCCGGGACAGGGTTTTTTTTGGAGGGCTACACCTTC	CASSTSGTGFFLEGYTF	TRBD1	TRBV28	TRBJ1-2	-
TGCGCCAGCAGCTCGGGGGGAACGAGGGATACGCAGTATTTT	CASSSGGTRDTQYF	TRBD2	TRBV5-1	TRBJ2-3	-
TGTGCCAGCAACAGGGGCCCTAGGCCCCAGCATTTT	CASNRGPRPQHF	TRBD1	TRBV28	TRBJ1-5	-
TGTGCCGGGTGGGGGGGCGATGAGCAGTTCTTC	CAGWGGDEQFF	-	TRBV6-1	TRBJ2-1	-
TGCAGCGTTGACCCCGGGGGTGAGCAGTTCTTC	CSVDPGGEQFF	-	TRBV29-1	TRBJ2-1	-
TGTGCCAGCAGTTCCCGTTTTGGGACTAGCGGGTTCACAGATACGCAGTATTTT	CASSSRFGTSGFTDTQYF	TRBD2	TRBV28	TRBJ2-3	-
TGTGCCAGCAGCCCCGGGTCGGGGGGCGAGCAGTACTTC	CASSPGSGGEQYF	TRBD2	TRBV5-4	TRBJ2-7	-
TGTGCCAGCAGTACTGCAGGGGGCACCGGGGAGCTGTTTTTT	CASSTAGGTGELFF	TRBD1	TRBV6-5	TRBJ2-2	-
TGTGCCAGCAGCGTAAGGGTAGCGGCAGATACGCAGTATTTT	CASSVRVAADTQYF	-	TRBV9	TRBJ2-3	-
TGTGCCAGCTCACCACGGGGGGGACCTAATGAAAAACTGTTTTTT	CASSPRGGPNEKLFF	-	TRBV18	TRBJ1-4	-
TGTGCCAGCGCGGGGACAGGGGGAGGAGAAAAACTGTTTTTT	CASAGTGGGEKLFF	TRBD1	TRBV6-1	TRBJ1-4	-
TGTGCCAGCAGCTTGGCCTTGGGGGGGGGCCACGAGCAGTACTTC	CASSLALGGGHEQYF	-	TRBV5-4	TRBJ2-7	-
TGTGCCAGCTCCGTTACACAAACCGGGGAGCTGTTTTTT	CASSVTQTGELFF	-	TRBV2	TRBJ2-2	-
TGTGCCAGCAGCCCCTCGACAGGGGGAAACACCATATATTTT	CASSPSTGGNTIYF	TRBD1	TRBV5-4	TRBJ1-3	few
TGTGCCAGCAGTTCGCGGGACAGCGGATTCCAAGAGACCCAGTACTTC	CASSSRDSGFQETQYF	-	TRBV28	TRBJ2-5	once
TGTGCCAGCCGGGACAGGGGTGAAAAACTGTTTTTT	CASRDRGEKLFF	TRBD1	TRBV6-6	TRBJ1-4	-
TGTGCTTCCGCCCCTCCTAGCGGGGGGAGAGAGACCCAGTACTTC	CASAPPSGGRETQYF	TRBD2	TRBV7-7	TRBJ2-5	-
TGTGCCAGCAGTTGGGACCCGGGACAGGATAATTCACCCCTCCACTTT	CASSWDPGQDNSPLHF	TRBD1	TRBV27	TRBJ1-6	-
TGTGCCAGCAGTGAAATAGTAACAGGTTCATCAGACTTC	CASSEIVTGSSDF	-	TRBV2	TRBJ2-4	-
TGTGCCAGCTCACCACCTACGGGACAGCCCTACGAGCAGTACTTC	CASSPPTGQPYEQYF	TRBD1	TRBV18	TRBJ2-7	-
TGTGCCAGTGGGGTGGTGGGGGGAAACCAAGAGACCCAGTACTTC	CASGVVGGNQETQYF	-	TRBV19	TRBJ2-5	-
TGTGCCAGCAGTGAAATGGCACCCGGGTCTGAAGCTTTCTTT	CASSEMAPGSEAFF	-	TRBV6-1	TRBJ1-1	few
TGTGCCAGCAGTCGGACAGGGGGAGAATACAATGAGCAGTTCTTC	CASSRTGGEYNEQFF	TRBD1	TRBV2	TRBJ2-1	-